This T cell receptor (beta chain) was recorded in a study of blood T cell repertoires in COVID-19. Regarding this clone: The DNA is omitted, as the CDR3 cannot be located on it reliably, and the CDR3 follows TCRdb's listing.

Method: immunoSEQ multiplex PCR; TCRdb's copy keeps in-frame clones and lacks some. The sample lists approximately 200,000 clones; around 91% were seen once. Looked up from germline, CDR1 is KGHDR and CDR2 is SFDVKD. The CDR3 spans 14 residues, counting both ends. The origin of this receptor is a woman between 18 and 29 years old in a cohort exposed to, infected with or recovered from COVID-19 (not recorded which). Sequenced sample: PBMCs or T cells enriched from blood (not recorded which). This chain joins TRBV24-1 and TRBJ2-1; TRBD1 is the table's D call and was not checked against the DNA. The CDR3 spells CATSVPGGMNEQFF.